This T cell receptor beta chain originates from a study of long-term antiretroviral therapy in people with HIV. Study findings and constraints: Despite increasing after ART, diversity remained lower than that of transplant donor controls. Control repertoires displayed wider CDR3 length ranges than the HIV repertoires. ART adherence was not documented, and neither viral resistance nor therapy changes had any data.

At the survey level, the v3.0 immunoSEQ assay was run. Sequencing was performed with immunoSEQ multiplex PCR; in TCRdb, only in-frame clones are kept and a portion is missing. The data hold around 19,000 clones, with approximately 80% observed a single time. With regard to this clone: Its cognate antigen is unknown.

CDR3 size: 14 residues. The germline V and J ends were trimmed by 2 bases and 4 bases, with 9 bases remaining between them. Germline V gives CDR1 MNHNS, CDR2 SASEGT. The chain couples TRBV6-1 to TRBJ1-5; D is undetermined. Sequenced material: unsorted PBMCs, taken 1.2 years after starting antiretroviral therapy. This receptor was obtained from a woman in her 40s with HIV. The CDR3 region has the DNA TGTGCCAGCAGTGAAATGGACGGGAATCAGCCCCAGCATTTT. It codes for CASSEMDGNQPQHF.